This T cell receptor (beta chain) came from a study of Graves' ophthalmopathy and Graves' hyperthyroidism. This clonotype was counted at least ten times. Its antigen remains unknown. Study observations and caveats: Blood also harbored most expanded thyroid clonotypes above 0.001 frequency.

The germline CDR1 and CDR2 sequences are LNHDA and SQIVND (reference sequence). V was pared by 8 bases and J by 0 bases, with 14 bases between. The CDR3 covers 15 residues. Transcripts of RNA were the source for amplifying TCR beta CDR3 regions. First-round RT-PCR used HTBI primers; second-round multiplex PCR followed. Each CDR3 protein is one row after TCRdb ran MiXCR on the multiplex PCR reads. The sample carries about 410,000 distinct CDR3 sequences, roughly 18% recorded once. The authors used Ficoll-Paque density gradient centrifugation to separate PBMCs. The input was about 10 ml of fresh peripheral blood.

This chain links TRBV19 with TRBJ1-3; TRBD1 might be the D (5 bases). Sequencing was performed on peripheral blood. This TCR derives from a woman aged 18-30 years with Graves' ophthalmopathy. The CDR3 region is CASRPTGLSGNTIYF. CDR3 sequence (DNA): TGTGCCAGTCGCCCCACAGGTCTCTCTGGAAACACCATATATTTT.